Listed here is a single TCR beta chain. Its target is not known. J gave up 2 bases and V 4 bases, and 14 bases lay outside the gene matches. Germline loops: CDR1 LNHNV, CDR2 YYDKDF (reference sequence). The CDR3 runs to 18 residues. Only CD45RO-negative cells positively selected for CCR7 counted as naive CD8 cells, so terminally differentiated effector memory CD45RA+ cells were excluded. This sample stems from a study of shared clonotypes between healthy human individuals. Study results and caveats: Clonotype sharing among donors was expected to depend on sequencing depth. Non-shared clonotypes showed lower generation probabilities than clonotypes common to all four donors. Richness estimates generally favored naive over memory subsets.

200 to 250 ng DNA, 25,000 to 30,000 T cell genomes, went into each sorted-subset replicate PCR. Method: immunoSEQ multiplex PCR; TCRdb's copy keeps in-frame clones and lacks some. The sample lists almost 700,000 clones; 92% were seen once. The TCR was taken from a man aged 25-45 years in good health. Sequenced input: naive CD8+ T cells sorted from blood. This chain joins TRBV15 and TRBJ2-3, with 8 bases lining up with TRBD1. The CDR3, as DNA: TGTGCCACCAGCACACCGGATCGGACAGGGCGGGTCACAGATACGCAGTATTTT. This translates into CATSTPDRTGRVTDTQYF.